Each of the 14 T cell receptor beta chains below was sequenced from the same sample in a study of technical replicates of blood from several donors. Sequenced by immunoSEQ multiplex PCR; TCRdb stores in-frame clones only, minus some. The table shows some 70,000 clones, with about nine tenths occurring only once. Material: PBMCs. The receptors were gathered from a human donor in good health. Some clones in this sample may be carry-over from other donors' samples.

The rearrangement joins TRBV5-1 to TRBJ2-7, with D perhaps matching TRBD1 (6 bases). The germline V gene has CDR1 SGHRS and CDR2 YFSETQ. This CDR3 is 17 amino acids long. V lost 4 bases and J lost 5, with 25 bases in between. The CDR3 nucleotides read TGCGCCAGCAGCCCACAACCCCAAGACAGGAATCGCCACGAGCAGTACTTC. As protein: CASSPQPQDRNRHEQYF.

The gene calls are TRBV7-6 and TRBJ2-5; TRBD2 might be the D (6 bases). Germline assignment: CDR1 SGHVS and CDR2 FNYEAQ. The CDR3 consists of 14 residues. V lost 0 bases and J lost 5, with 10 bases in between. The CDR3 DNA is TGTGCCAGCAGCTTAGCTTCGGGGAGGGAGACCCAGTACTTC. Protein: CASSLASGRETQYF. Based on the CDR3 plus reference TRBV7-6 and TRBJ2-5, the full variable domain is GAGVSQSPRYKVTKRGQDVALRCDPISGHVSLYWYRQALGQGPEFLTYFNYEAQQDKSGLPNDRFSAERPEGSISTLTIQRTEQRDSAMYRCASSLASGRETQYFGPGTRLLVL.

The chain joins TRBV25-1 to TRBJ1-1; 9 positions agree with TRBD1. CDR1 is MGHDK, CDR2 SYGVNS, per germline. The CDR3 has 13 residues. J lost 9 bases, V lost 2 bases, and 4 bases had no gene match. In DNA, the CDR3 is TGTGCCAGCAGTGAAGGGACAGGGCCGAAAGCTTTCTTT. Its protein is CASSEGTGPKAFF.

This chain links TRBV7-2 with TRBJ2-3, with 12 positions matching TRBD2. This CDR3 contains 16 residues. V was clipped by 4 bases and J by 10 bases; unmatched bases: 12. Germline V lookup: CDR1 SGHTA, CDR2 FQGNSA. The CDR3 loop is CASSSRTSGISSAQYF. Here the CDR3 DNA reads TGTGCCAGCAGCTCACGGACTAGCGGGATATCCTCGGCGCAGTATTTT.

This clone was detected only once. The chain uses TRBV5-6 and TRBJ1-6; D not certain. Germline V gene data show CDR1 as SGHDT and CDR2 as YYEEEE. The CDR3 consists of 16 residues. Trimming took off 1 base at V and 5 bases at J, with 13 bases between the two ends. CDR3 coding DNA: TGTGCCAGCAGCTTGTCAGTAACACATCATAATTCACCCCTCCACTTT. This sequence encodes CASSLSVTHHNSPLHF. The entire variable domain, with the rest obtained from reference TRBV5-6 and TRBJ1-6, is as follows: DAGVTQSPTHLIKTRGQQVTLRCSPKSGHDTVSWYQQALGQGPQFIFQYYEEEERQRGNFPDRFSGHQFPNYSSELNVNALLLGDSALYLCASSLSVTHHNSPLHFGNGTRLTVT.

A single count supports this clone. The CDR3 DNA reads TGCGCCAGCAGCTCCTTGACCTCGACAGGGCCCTACTCCTACGAGCAGTACTTC. Its protein is CASSSLTSTGPYSYEQYF. This chain joins TRBV5-1 and TRBJ2-7, with 7 bases that match TRBD1. This CDR3 is 18 amino acids long. The V segment lost 3 bases and the J segment 0 bases; nucleotides outside the gene matches: 15. Germline CDR1 reads SGHRS; CDR2 reads YFSETQ.

The chain couples TRBV7-2 to TRBJ1-4; D unresolved. CDR3 length: 14 residues. V was trimmed by 5 bases and J by 6 bases, leaving 13 bases between them. Germline CDR1 and CDR2: SGHTA and FQGNSA. For the CDR3, the DNA is TGTGCCAGCAGCATCGGAGGAAGGGATGAAAAACTGTTTTTT. This codes for CASSIGGRDEKLFF.

The rearrangement uses TRBV9 and TRBJ2-1, with TRBD2 matching over 9 bases. The CDR3 has 13 residues. J was trimmed by 7 bases and V by 2 bases; bases with no gene match: 1. Germline CDR1 and CDR2: SGDLS and YYNGEE. The CDR3 spells CASSVAGGNEQFF. For the CDR3, the DNA is TGTGCCAGCAGCGTTGCGGGGGGGAATGAGCAGTTCTTC.

The chain couples TRBV6-4 to TRBJ2-1, with TRBD2 matching 11 bases. After removal of 4 bases from V and 3 bases from J, the junction contained 5 bases not matched to a gene. This CDR3 is 16 amino acids long. Looked up from germline, CDR1 is MRHNA and CDR2 is SNTAGT. As DNA, the CDR3 is TGTGCCAGCAGTGTGACTAGCGGGACGTACTACAATGAGCAGTTCTTC. Protein: CASSVTSGTYYNEQFF.

V is TRBV7-9 and J is TRBJ2-7; weak D call: TRBD1 (6 bases). The V end was cut by 0 bases, the J end by 3 bases, with 9 bases between. The CDR3 has 14 residues. The germline CDR1 and CDR2 sequences are SEHNR and FQNEAQ (reference sequence). The CDR3 DNA is TGTGCCAGCAGCTTAGCGACAGGACTCTACGAGCAGTACTTC. As protein: CASSLATGLYEQYF.

This clone came up a few times. The chain uses TRBV1 and TRBJ1-1. TRBV1 is listed as a pseudogene. The CDR3 is 15 amino acids. The CDR3 spells CTSSQKIGVHTEAFF. CDR3 DNA: TGCACCAGCAGCCAGAAGATCGGGGTGCACACTGAAGCTTTCTTT.

This sequence joins TRBV4-2 and TRBJ2-1; D may be TRBD1 (7 bases). V lost 3 bases and J 7 bases, leaving 13 bases between the germline ends. CDR1 and CDR2 (germline): LGHNA, YNFKEQ. This CDR3 region has 14 residues. As DNA, the CDR3 is TGTGCCAGCAGCCAGGAGGGACAGAGAAATGAGCAGTTCTTC. This encodes CASSQEGQRNEQFF.

The chain is built from TRBV4-2 and TRBJ2-7; 7 bases fit TRBD2. There are 15 residues in the CDR3. Losses at the gene ends were 3 bases for V and 7 bases for J; bases not matched to a gene: 12. Germline loops: CDR1 LGHNA, CDR2 YNFKEQ. The CDR3 here is CASSHGVLADREQYF. The DNA for the CDR3 is TGTGCCAGCAGCCATGGGGTCCTAGCGGATCGTGAGCAGTACTTC.

The rearrangement joins TRBV5-6 to TRBJ2-3; 7 bases match TRBD1. Germline V gives CDR1 SGHDT, CDR2 YYEEEE. The CDR3 sequence is 17 residues long. The J segment lost 4 bases and the V segment lost 0 bases, leaving 11 bases of the junction unmatched. The CDR3 DNA reads TGTGCCAGCAGCTTGGGGGCAGGGGGTTTCGTCGCAGATACGCAGTATTTT. It yields the protein CASSLGAGGFVADTQYF.